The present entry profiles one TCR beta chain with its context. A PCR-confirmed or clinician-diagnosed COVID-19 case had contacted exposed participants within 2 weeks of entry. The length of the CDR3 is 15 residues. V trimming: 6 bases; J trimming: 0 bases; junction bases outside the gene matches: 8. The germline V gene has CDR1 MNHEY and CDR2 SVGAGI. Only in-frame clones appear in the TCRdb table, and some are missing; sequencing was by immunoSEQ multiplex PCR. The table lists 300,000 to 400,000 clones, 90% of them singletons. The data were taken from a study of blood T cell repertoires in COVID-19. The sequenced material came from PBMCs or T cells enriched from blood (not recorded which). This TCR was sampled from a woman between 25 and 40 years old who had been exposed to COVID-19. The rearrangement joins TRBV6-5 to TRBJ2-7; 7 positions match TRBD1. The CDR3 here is CASSQSRDSSYEQYF. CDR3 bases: TGTGCCAGCAGCCAAAGTCGGGACAGCTCCTACGAGCAGTACTTC.